This record covers a single T cell receptor beta chain. What this receptor recognizes is not known. No much larger clonotype is one base removed from it; base qualities were not supplied. TCR CDR3 regions were amplified from genomic DNA by multiplex PCR using the deep immunoSEQ assay. For each cell subset, the extracted genomic DNA was distributed evenly across all wells of several immunoSEQ 96-well plates, and each plate served as one replicate. For sorted subsets, each replicate PCR was loaded with roughly 200 ng genomic DNA, equivalent to about 30,000 T cell genomes. The purified libraries were quantified using a Qubit 3.0 fluorometer, sized with a Bioanalyzer 2100, and then quantified again using the KAPA Library Quantification kit. A separate single-read 150-cycle Illumina NextSeq 550 flow cell was used to sequence each immunoSEQ 96-well plate. As for the original processing: Because the immunoSEQ output held only junctional sequences and lacked quality scores, the filtering could not match the filtering applied to full-length reads. To assign V/J genes and CDR3, sequences were annotated against IMGT germline references using PyIR, a Python wrapper for IgBLAST v1.9. Any read was removed if the V/J assignment was weak (E-value above 1e-6), the CDR3 was missing, or the read contained stop codons, out-of-frame junctions, or ambiguous translated residues. V3J clonotypes were defined as sequences sharing the same inferred V gene, J gene, and CDR3 amino acid sequence. The percentage overlap between two repertoires was calculated by dividing the number of shared unique clonotypes by the size of the smaller repertoire. RTK rarefaction, the Chao1 estimator, and Recon v2.1 estimates of unobserved clonotypes were used to assess repertoire richness. For all TCRbeta clonotypes obtained by the gDNA method from a handful of donors, generation probabilities were computed with OLGA. TCRdb took over this immuneACCESS table, retaining in-frame rearrangements with V and J assigned. Such tables are incomplete; in checked studies, under half of the missing clones stem from an unresolved V gene, and the remainder is unexplained. V, J and clone size are taken as reported in that table, and D and trimming were inferred from the DNA itself. The sample contains about 2.2 million clones, over 85% of them found a single time. The ten largest account for more than 1.5% of the sample.

CD8 naive samples were CD45RO-negative cells positively selected for CCR7, giving a CD45RA+CCR7+ population that excluded TemRA cells. Healthy HIV-negative adults with no recently reported acute infections or vaccinations were included as donors. Every donor was a Caucasian adult living in Nashville, Tennessee, USA. Blood was obtained by leukapheresis, after which PBMCs were separated by Ficoll-Histopaque density gradient centrifugation and cryopreserved in liquid nitrogen vapor phase. Analytical flow cytometry was used to check the purity and quantity of every magnetically sorted T cell population. Genomic DNA was isolated from each sorted fraction and quantified by UV absorbance on a Nanodrop 2000c. This specimen belongs to a study of shared clonotypes between healthy human individuals (dated by TCRdb to between 2020 and 2021). Broadly, across the study: A few men and two women, aged 18 to 49 years, made up the cohort. Per donor, leukapheresis produced somewhere between about 0.94 and 9.5 billion PBMCs. To estimate repertoire size and how much clonotype sharing occurs between individuals, the study deeply sequenced the blood TCR repertoires of five or six healthy adults. For each donor, three plates each were used for CD4 naive and CD4 memory, two plates were used for CD8 naive, and one plate was used for CD8 memory. Different laboratories and diverse techniques were used to prepare libraries and sequence TCR repertoires, to increase sequencing depth and limit assay-specific biases.

Study-wide findings and limitations: The genetic and exposure-history diversity represented was limited by the small number of donors. Larger estimated clonotype richness was generally found for naive subsets than for memory subsets. Sharing across a handful of donors was observed for approximately 5% of naive CD4, under 4% of naive CD8, roughly 2.3% of memory CD4, and 0.4% of memory CD8 clonotypes. Sampling was restricted to blood, and TCR repertoires in tissues likely differ from the TCR repertoires found in blood. Compared with non-shared clonotypes, the clonotypes found in all four sorted-subset donors had higher generation probabilities. Even with the large sequencing depth, rarefaction of the sorted-subset datasets indicated that sequencing was incomplete. Pairwise subsampling indicated that sequencing depth was expected to affect the degree of clonotype sharing among donors.

Material for sequencing was naive CD8+ T cells from PBMCs. What the cell subset or site label conveys for this sample: CD45RA+CCR7+. The origin of this receptor is a man younger than 35 in good health. Some clones in this sample may be carry-over from other donors' samples.

The DNA sequence is given as TGTGCCAGCAGTGACTTGGGCGGGGGCTCCTACGAGCAGTACTTC. Its amino acids are CASSDLGGGSYEQYF. The chain is assembled from TRBV2 and TRBJ2-7, with TRBD2 identical over 7 junction bases. There are 15 amino acids in the CDR3, from cysteine to phenylalanine inclusive. The retained sequence is limited to the CDR3, 45 bases, with the frame set at the first base. CDR1 SNHLY and CDR2 FYNNEI are derived from the germline V gene. V loses 3 bases at its end and J loses 0 bases; junction bases beyond the gene matches: 5.